These T cell receptor beta chains were read from a single sample in a study of blood T cell repertoires in COVID-19. Clones were read by immunoSEQ multiplex PCR, and TCRdb kept only the in-frame ones, dropping some. The table shows fewer than 350,000 clones, with around nine tenths occurring only once. The specimen was PBMCs or T cells enriched from blood (not recorded which). The receptors originated from a woman in her twenties or thirties who had been exposed to COVID-19. The CDR3 runs from the conserved cysteine through the conserved F or W. Each record gives: J gene, D gene, V gene, clone size, CDR3 protein, CDR3 DNA. D genes are given only for firm matches. Clone size, where shown, is once, few, many, or a class for clones that have expanded.

>TRBJ1-1|-|TRBV6-2/TRBV6-3|few
CASSLYPNTEAFF
TGTGCCAGCAGTCTATACCCAAACACTGAAGCTTTCTTT
>TRBJ1-5|-|TRBV6-5|-
CATTPGRLGNQPQHF
TGTGCCACCACTCCGGGGAGGTTGGGCAATCAGCCCCAGCATTTT
>TRBJ1-5|TRBD1|TRBV11-2|-
CASSLDSQGGNQPQHF
TGTGCCAGCAGCTTAGATAGTCAGGGGGGCAATCAGCCCCAGCATTTT
>TRBJ1-2|TRBD1|TRBV19|-
CASSKRPGTGPYGYTF
TGTGCCAGTAGTAAACGTCCCGGGACAGGGCCCTATGGCTACACCTTC
>TRBJ2-1|TRBD2|TRBV12-5|-
CASGLASGREQFF
TGTGCTAGTGGTTTGGCTAGCGGGAGGGAGCAGTTCTTC
>TRBJ2-7|TRBD2|TRBV3-1/TRBV3-2|-
CASSQGLAVSYEQYF
TGTGCCAGCAGCCAGGGACTAGCGGTCTCCTACGAGCAGTACTTC
>TRBJ1-3|-|TRBV30|few
CAWTAGNTIYF
TGTGCCTGGACAGCTGGAAACACCATATATTTT
>TRBJ2-1|TRBD2|TRBV4-1|-
CASSQDRGRVLGEQFF
TGCGCCAGCAGCCAAGATCGCGGGAGGGTTTTAGGGGAGCAGTTCTTC
>TRBJ2-7|-|TRBV7-3|-
CASSLTSGGDSYEQYF
TGTGCCAGCAGCTTAACGAGCGGAGGGGACTCCTACGAGCAGTACTTC
>TRBJ2-7|-|TRBV5-6|-
CASSLVDEQYF
TGTGCCAGCAGCTTGGTCGACGAGCAGTACTTC
>TRBJ2-5|TRBD2|TRBV5-1|-
CASSLGTGLAHRETQYF
TGCGCCAGCAGCTTGGGTACGGGACTAGCACACCGAGAGACCCAGTACTTC
>TRBJ2-1|TRBD1|TRBV11-2|once
CASSPSPGVQGALGEQFF
TGTGCCAGCAGCCCTTCGCCGGGGGTACAGGGGGCTTTAGGCGAGCAGTTCTTC
>TRBJ2-1|-|TRBV10-2|-
CASSDTAAGEFF
TGCGCCAGCAGTGACACCGCGGCAGGGGAGTTCTTC
>TRBJ2-7|TRBD2|TRBV18|-
CASSSGTSGTTYEQYF
TGTGCCAGCTCATCTGGGACTAGCGGGACCACCTACGAGCAGTACTTC
>TRBJ2-1|TRBD2|TRBV6-5|-
CASNGLAGDGAEQFF
TGTGCCAGCAATGGACTAGCGGGAGATGGGGCGGAGCAGTTCTTC
>TRBJ2-7|-|TRBV13|-
CASSLSEAGLYEQYF
TGTGCCAGCAGCTTATCTGAAGCGGGCCTCTACGAGCAGTACTTC
>TRBJ1-2|-|TRBV29-1|-
CSVPQQAGGDLNYGYTF
TGCAGCGTACCCCAGCAGGCGGGGGGGGACCTTAACTATGGCTACACCTTC
>TRBJ1-4|-|TRBV5-8|-
CASSLGQGINEKLFF
TGTGCCAGCAGCTTGGGTCAGGGGATTAATGAAAAACTGTTTTTT
>TRBJ2-1|-|TRBV29-1|-
CSGQGGNEQFF
TGCAGCGGACAGGGAGGCAATGAGCAGTTCTTC
>TRBJ2-2|TRBD1|TRBV15|once
CATSPRRGLGGELFF
TGTGCCACCAGCCCCCGCAGGGGGCTCGGCGGGGAGCTGTTTTTT
>TRBJ1-5|TRBD1|TRBV7-2|-
CASSQQGLPQHF
TGTGCCAGCAGCCAACAGGGGTTACCCCAGCATTTT
>TRBJ2-3|TRBD2|TRBV7-7|once
CASSLTGGHTDTQYF
TGTGCCAGCAGCTTAACGGGAGGGCACACAGATACGCAGTATTTT
>TRBJ1-5|-|TRBV3-1/TRBV3-2|once
CASSQGTGFQPQHF
TGTGCCAGCAGCCAAGGAACAGGGTTCCAGCCCCAGCATTTT
>TRBJ2-1|-|TRBV30|-
CAWSVGPGKDEQFF
TGTGCCTGGAGTGTAGGACCGGGGAAGGATGAGCAGTTCTTC
>TRBJ1-2|-|TRBV12-3/TRBV12-4|-
CASYKAGWNGYTF
TGTGCCAGCTACAAAGCAGGGTGGAATGGCTACACCTTC
>TRBJ2-1|-|TRBV5-1|-
CASSLGSLTFGANRNEQFF
TGCGCCAGCAGCTTGGGTAGTTTAACTTTTGGGGCAAACCGGAATGAGCAGTTCTTC
>TRBJ2-3|TRBD2|TRBV2|once
CASSEEREGRGYF
TGTGCCAGCAGTGAGGAGCGGGAGGGCCGGGGGTATTTT
>TRBJ2-1|TRBD1|TRBV7-3|-
CASSRTGGFSYNEQFF
TGTGCCAGCAGCCGTACAGGGGGCTTCTCCTACAATGAGCAGTTCTTC
>TRBJ1-2|-|TRBV7-9|-
CASSQRSWGYTF
TGTGCCAGCAGTCAACGGAGCTGGGGCTACACCTTC
>TRBJ1-1|-|TRBV28|-
CASSLWQGGTEAFF
TGTGCCAGCAGTTTATGGCAGGGAGGCACTGAAGCTTTCTTT
>TRBJ1-3|-|TRBV12-3/TRBV12-4|-
CATGASSGNTIYF
TGTGCCACTGGGGCTAGCTCTGGAAACACCATATATTTT
>TRBJ1-6|-|TRBV7-3|once
CASSLTGANSPLHF
TGTGCCAGCAGCTTAACAGGGGCGAATTCACCCCTCCACTTT
>TRBJ2-3|-|TRBV7-2|-
CASKKQDPRVDGDTQYF
TGTGCCAGCAAGAAACAGGACCCCCGGGTAGACGGAGATACGCAGTATTTT
>TRBJ1-2|-|TRBV5-4|-
CASRVRRETAKDYGYTF
TGTGCCAGCAGGGTGAGAAGGGAGACCGCCAAGGACTATGGCTACACCTTC
>TRBJ2-1|TRBD2|TRBV11-3|-
CASSFGTTIYNEQFF
TGTGCCAGCAGCTTCGGGACTACAATCTACAATGAGCAGTTCTTC
>TRBJ2-5|TRBD1|TRBV5-6|once
CASSFGVQGAYRETQYF
TGTGCCAGCAGCTTCGGCGTACAGGGGGCTTACAGGGAGACCCAGTACTTC
>TRBJ2-5|-|TRBV29-1|-
CSVGLVTQYF
TGCAGCGTTGGGTTAGTGACCCAGTACTTC
>TRBJ2-1|TRBD2|TRBV3-1/TRBV3-2|once
CASRQLAGDAYNEQFF
TGTGCCAGCAGACAACTAGCGGGAGACGCCTACAATGAGCAGTTCTTC
>TRBJ1-2|-|TRBV11-3|-
CASSLWQGLVYGYTF
TGTGCCAGCAGCTTATGGCAGGGGCTCGTCTATGGCTACACCTTC
>TRBJ1-2|-|TRBV28|-
CATIRRTNYGYTF
TGTGCAACCATCAGGCGAACTAACTATGGCTACACCTTC
>TRBJ2-5|TRBD1|TRBV5-1|-
CASSEGQGKETQYF
TGCGCCAGCAGCGAGGGACAGGGGAAAGAGACCCAGTACTTC
>TRBJ1-6|TRBD1|TRBV7-3|-
CASSFDRVGSPLHF
TGTGCCAGCAGCTTCGACAGGGTAGGATCACCCCTCCACTTT
>TRBJ2-7|-|TRBV12-3/TRBV12-4|-
CASSLGGVQYF
TGTGCCAGCAGTTTAGGCGGGGTTCAGTACTTC
>TRBJ2-3|-|TRBV27|few
CASSLSGLLLDTQYF
TGTGCCAGCAGTTTATCTGGTCTACTGCTAGATACGCAGTATTTT
>TRBJ2-7|-|TRBV7-9|-
CASSHGAYEQYF
TGTGCCAGCAGCCATGGGGCGTACGAGCAGTACTTC
>TRBJ2-1|-|TRBV19|-
CASSRWSSYNEQFF
TGTGCCAGTAGTAGGTGGAGCTCCTACAATGAGCAGTTCTTC
>TRBJ1-2|-|TRBV6-5|-
CASKDSPSGGYTF
TGTGCCAGCAAGGACAGCCCTTCGGGTGGCTACACCTTC
>TRBJ2-6|TRBD1|TRBV9|-
CASSVGQGAAGANVLTF
TGTGCCAGCAGCGTAGGACAGGGGGCGGCTGGGGCCAACGTCCTGACTTTC
>TRBJ1-5|TRBD1|TRBV28|-
CASSSPETGLYSNQPQHF
TGTGCCAGCAGTTCCCCCGAGACAGGGCTATATAGCAATCAGCCCCAGCATTTT
>TRBJ2-1|TRBD2|TRBV28|-
CASSPQLALDEQFF
TGTGCCAGCAGTCCCCAACTAGCGTTGGATGAGCAGTTCTTC
>TRBJ1-5|TRBD1|TRBV2|-
CASNRGNQPQHF
TGTGCCAGCAACAGGGGGAACCAGCCCCAGCATTTT
>TRBJ2-2|-|TRBV19|-
CASRRTLTDRNTGELFF
TGTGCCAGCCGGAGAACTCTGACAGACAGGAACACCGGGGAGCTGTTTTTT
>TRBJ1-2|TRBD1|TRBV18|-
CASSPGTANYGYTF
TGTGCCAGCTCACCTGGGACAGCTAACTATGGCTACACCTTC